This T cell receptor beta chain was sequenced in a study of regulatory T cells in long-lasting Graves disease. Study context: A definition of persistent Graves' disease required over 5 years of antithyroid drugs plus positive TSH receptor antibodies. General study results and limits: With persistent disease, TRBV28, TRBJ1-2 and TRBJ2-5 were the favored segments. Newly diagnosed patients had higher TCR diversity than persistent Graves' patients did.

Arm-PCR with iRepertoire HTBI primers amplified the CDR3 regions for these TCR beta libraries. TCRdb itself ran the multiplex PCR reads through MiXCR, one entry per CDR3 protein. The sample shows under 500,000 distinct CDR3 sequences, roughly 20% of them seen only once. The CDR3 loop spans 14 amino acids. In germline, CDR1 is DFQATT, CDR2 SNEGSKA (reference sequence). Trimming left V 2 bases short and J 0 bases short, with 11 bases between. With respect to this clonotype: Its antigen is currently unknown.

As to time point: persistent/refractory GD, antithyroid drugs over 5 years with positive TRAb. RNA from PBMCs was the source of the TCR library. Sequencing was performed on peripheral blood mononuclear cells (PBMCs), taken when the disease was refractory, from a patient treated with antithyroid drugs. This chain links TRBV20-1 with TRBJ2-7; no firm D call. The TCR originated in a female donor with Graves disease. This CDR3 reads CSARHLPSSYEQYF. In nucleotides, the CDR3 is TGCAGTGCTAGACATCTCCCTAGCTCCTACGAGCAGTACTTC.